This record concerns one T cell receptor (beta chain) sequence. The specificity of this receptor is unknown. No base quality information exists; no much larger clone differs at one position. The data were taken from a study of blood T cell repertoires in COVID-19 (TCRdb year 2020). With regard to the full study: Samples covering the acute and convalescent phases of COVID-19 were provided by collaborators in the United States, Italy and Spain. The material from the prospective study consisted of cDNA or gDNA derived from T cells, B-cell-depleted T cells, or PBMCs. The dataset comprised deeply sampled blood TCRbeta repertoires from subjects exposed to, actively infected with, or recovered from COVID-19. A freely available public database, intended as a resource for researchers studying the immune response to SARS-CoV-2, is where the repertoires were released. The samples were drawn from two sources: the first 160 participants of the ongoing ImmuneRACE study, and 1,200 or so subjects contributed by 6 global collaborators. A de-identified subject ID, COVID-19 status, age in years and sex were almost always included in the sample metadata. Where available, HLA class I and class II types were obtained from metadata supplied by the sample provider rather than from assay-based typing.

TCRbeta CDR3 regions were amplified from genomic DNA using the immunoSEQ Assay, a bias-controlled multiplex PCR. On the study's bioinformatics: The number of nucleated cells in each sample was estimated by amplification of reference gene primers within the assay. To quantify the absolute abundance of each unique TCRbeta CDR3 rearrangement, sequence reads were collapsed and filtered. For each sample, productive Simpson clonality was calculated as the square root of Simpson's diversity index across productive rearrangements. TCRdb limited this immuneACCESS table to in-frame rearrangements with V and J called. A share of clones is missing; checked studies link under half to unresolved V genes, and the rest is unexplained. V and J calls and clone size are as listed in that table; D and trimming were resolved from the DNA. A total of just over 250,000 clones appear in this sample, around 89% of them only once. Roughly 3.9% of the sample comes from the top ten.

Trimming takes 9 bases off V and 6 bases off J; junction bases not matched to a gene: 6. The CDR1 and CDR2 encoded by the germline V gene are ENHRY and SYGVKD. From the cysteine up to the phenylalanine, the CDR3 has a length of 15 residues. The kept DNA is CDR3 alone, 45 bases in frame from the first base. A second Seattle source provided samples from volunteer blood donors who had recovered from COVID-19. Each collaborating institution followed its own protocols to collect whole blood in K2EDTA tubes. For TCRbeta analysis, collaborators shipped samples as frozen whole blood, isolated PBMCs, or DNA extracted from either of those sample types. Summary of the overall study and its limitations: Clinical and demographic metadata were provided uncurated, with the amount varying by source and participant.

Sequences were obtained from peripheral blood. The clonotype comes from a man aged 60 to 75 who had recovered from COVID-19. The rearrangement combines TRBV10-3 with TRBJ2-3; 16 central bases correspond to TRBD2. The CDR3 in this case is CAIGTSGGARDTQYF. Here is the DNA: TGTGCCATTGGGACTAGCGGGGGGGCCCGGGATACGCAGTATTTT.